The 30 T cell receptor beta chains in this list originate from one sample, sequenced in a study of Ad26.COV2.S vaccination and SARS-CoV-2 variants. As to treatment: over 15 received Ad26.COV2.S at low or high dose, single or two shots; roughly five received placebo; per-sample allocation not given. Sampling was performed 63 days after the first vaccine or placebo injection. Assay: immunoSEQ multiplex PCR; the TCRdb copy retains only in-frame clones and omits some. The repertoire holds 360,000 or so clones, with about 91% as singletons. Sequenced here: peripheral blood, sampled in a trial of Ad26.COV2.S vaccine versus placebo. These receptor sequences come from a person between 18 and 65 years old who received the Ad26.COV2.S COVID-19 vaccine or a placebo.

The gene calls are TRBV13 and TRBJ1-4, with D perhaps TRBD1 (6 bases). The CDR3 loop spans 13 amino acids. Germline CDR1 reads PRHDT; CDR2 reads FYEKMQ (reference sequence). The V end lost 6 bases, the J end lost 7 bases, and 12 bases lay between the germline ends. For the CDR3, the DNA is TGTGCCAGCAGGTACAGGGTCGGTGAAAAACTGTTTTTT. This gives the protein CASRYRVGEKLFF. Filled out from reference TRBV13 and TRBJ1-4, the complete variable domain reads AAGVIQSPRHLIKEKRETATLKCYPIPRHDTVYWYQQGPGQDPQFLISFYEKMQSDKGSIPDRFSAQQFSDYHSELNMSSLELGDSALYFCASRYRVGEKLFFGSGTQLSVL.

The rearrangement joins TRBV7-2 to TRBJ1-4, with 7 positions matching TRBD1. The CDR3 consists of 13 residues. Germline V lookup: CDR1 SGHTA, CDR2 FQGNSA. Unmatched junction bases numbered 5, after V lost 5 bases and J lost 8 bases. The CDR3 reads CASSPGGREKLFF. CDR3 bases: TGTGCCAGCAGCCCAGGGGGGCGGGAAAAACTGTTTTTT.

This clone was observed a single time. The V gene is TRBV15, the J gene TRBJ2-7, with a weak D call TRBD1 (6 bases). CDR3 length: 13 residues. CDR1 and CDR2 from the germline V gene are LNHNV and YYDKDF (reference sequence). Trimming left V 3 bases short and J 5 bases short, with 11 bases between. The CDR3 spells CATSSDRTDEQYF. The CDR3 bases are TGTGCCACCAGCAGCGACAGGACCGACGAGCAGTACTTC. The whole variable domain, filled in from reference TRBV15 and TRBJ2-7, reads DAMVIQNPRYQVTQFGKPVTLSCSQTLNHNVMYWYQQKSSQAPKLLFHYYDKDFNNEADTPDNFQSRRPNTSFCFLDIRSPGLGDTAMYLCATSSDRTDEQYFGPGTRLTVT.

V is TRBV5-1 and J is TRBJ2-5; perhaps D is TRBD1 or TRBD2 (5 bases each). From germline, CDR1 is SGHRS and CDR2 YFSETQ. V was clipped by 4 bases and J by 0 bases, with 10 bases between them. This CDR3 region has 14 residues. This CDR3 reads CASSPGRNQETQYF. The CDR3 DNA reads TGCGCCAGCAGCCCGGGACGCAACCAAGAGACCCAGTACTTC.

The chain has TRBV5-5 and TRBJ1-1, with a weak D call TRBD1 (5 bases). This CDR3 contains 15 residues. With 4 bases removed from V and 7 bases from J, the gap between germline ends came to 20 bases. The germline V gene has CDR1 SGHKS and CDR2 YYEKEE (reference sequence). CDR3 residues: CASSGTGTLRGEAFF. Here the CDR3 DNA reads TGTGCCAGCAGCGGAACCGGGACGCTCCGGGGTGAAGCTTTCTTT. Together with reference TRBV5-5 and TRBJ1-1, the CDR3 gives the full variable domain: DAGVTQSPTHLIKTRGQQVTLRCSPISGHKSVSWYQQVLGQGPQFIFQYYEKEERGRGNFPDRFSARQFPNYSSELNVNALLLGDSALYLCASSGTGTLRGEAFFGQGTRLTVV.

J is TRBJ1-2 and V is TRBV28; a weak D match, TRBD1 (5 bases). With 6 bases removed from V and 3 bases from J, the gap between germline ends came to 11 bases. CDR3 size: 13 residues. Germline V gene data show CDR1 as MDHEN and CDR2 as SYDVKM. The CDR3: CASRQDEHYGYTF. CDR3 DNA: TGTGCCAGCAGACAGGATGAACACTATGGCTACACCTTC.

The chain recombines TRBV12-5 with TRBJ2-5; the match to TRBD2 covers 9 bases. Trimming cost V 5 bases and J 5 bases; bases outside gene matches: 3. The germline CDR1 and CDR2 sequences are LGHNT and FRNRAP. There are 13 residues in the CDR3. CDR3 amino acids: CASGLAGLETQYF. CDR3 in DNA: TGTGCTAGTGGTCTAGCGGGACTGGAGACCCAGTACTTC.

This sequence joins TRBV30 and TRBJ1-6, with TRBD1 as a possible D gene (5 bases). The CDR3 totals 14 residues. The germline V gene encodes CDR1 GTSNPN and CDR2 SVGIG (reference sequence). The V end lost 7 bases, the J end lost 8 bases, and 18 bases lay between the germline ends. CDR3 loop: CAFMGVRGDSPLHF. The DNA of the CDR3 is TGTGCCTTCATGGGTGTACGAGGGGATTCACCCCTCCACTTT.

V is TRBV29-1 and J is TRBJ2-7, with 7 bases that match TRBD1. The CDR3 extends over 12 amino acids. Looked up from germline, CDR1 is SQVTM and CDR2 is ANQGSEA. V lost 5 bases, J lost 9 bases, and 10 bases stayed unmatched. As DNA, the CDR3 is TGCAGCGTTCGGACTGACAGGGCGGGGCAGTACTTC. Translated: CSVRTDRAGQYF.

CDR3 amino acids: CASSLGPGVGEQYF. DNA for the CDR3: TGTGCCAGCAGCTTGGGCCCGGGAGTGGGCGAGCAGTACTTC. This chain joins TRBV5-6 and TRBJ2-7, with D maybe TRBD2 (6 bases). With 0 bases removed from V and 6 bases from J, the gap between germline ends came to 13 bases. There are 14 residues in the CDR3. The germline V gene encodes CDR1 SGHDT and CDR2 YYEEEE. Looking up the rest from reference TRBV5-6 and TRBJ2-7 gives the full variable domain: DAGVTQSPTHLIKTRGQQVTLRCSPKSGHDTVSWYQQALGQGPQFIFQYYEEEERQRGNFPDRFSGHQFPNYSSELNVNALLLGDSALYLCASSLGPGVGEQYFGPGTRLTVT.

V gene TRBV3-1 (or the pseudogene TRBV3-2) combines with J gene TRBJ2-3; D not certain. The CDR3 has 14 residues. The V gene's germline CDR1 is LGHDT and CDR2 YNNKEL (reference sequence). Trimming removed 1 base at V and 0 bases at J, with 5 bases between. CDR3 coding DNA: TGTGCCAGCAGCCAAGCCCTCAGCACAGATACGCAGTATTTT. Amino acid sequence: CASSQALSTDTQYF.

The chain recombines TRBV11-3 with TRBJ2-1; 15 nucleotides agree with TRBD2. The junction had 3 bases not matched to a gene; V was cut back by 1 base and J by 5 bases. CDR3 length: 17 residues. From germline, CDR1 is SGHNT and CDR2 YENEEA. CDR3 sequence reads: CASSLGTSGRGDNEQFF. CDR3 nucleotide sequence: TGTGCCAGCAGCTTAGGGACTAGCGGGAGGGGTGACAATGAGCAGTTCTTC.

This clone was counted a single time. V usage is TRBV28 and J usage is TRBJ2-7, with D uncertain. Between the trimmed V and J ends, which lost 6 bases and 0 bases, there was a span of 15 bases. The CDR3 sequence is 15 residues long. From germline, CDR1 is MDHEN and CDR2 SYDVKM. The CDR3 bases are TGTGCCAGCAGCTACGACTTGGGCGGCTCCTACGAGCAGTACTTC. It specifies CASSYDLGGSYEQYF.

A few counts support this clone. J is TRBJ2-7 and V is TRBV5-6; TRBD2 matches 10 bases. This CDR3 has 18 amino acids. Germline CDR1 reads SGHDT; CDR2 reads YYEEEE. The J segment lost 3 bases and the V segment lost 1 base, leaving 13 bases of the junction unmatched. CDR3 amino acids: CASSLYRLGLAGVYEQYF. CDR3 nucleotide sequence: TGTGCCAGCAGCTTGTATCGCCTCGGGCTAGCGGGAGTCTACGAGCAGTACTTC. Full variable domain (missing parts from reference TRBV5-6 and TRBJ2-7): DAGVTQSPTHLIKTRGQQVTLRCSPKSGHDTVSWYQQALGQGPQFIFQYYEEEERQRGNFPDRFSGHQFPNYSSELNVNALLLGDSALYLCASSLYRLGLAGVYEQYFGPGTRLTVT.

This rearrangement joins TRBV20-1 to TRBJ2-1; tentative D call: TRBD2 (7 bases). This CDR3 has 14 amino acids. The germline gives CDR1 DFQATT, CDR2 SNEGSKA (reference sequence). Trimming left V 3 bases short and J 7 bases short, with 16 bases between. CDR3 DNA sequence: TGCAGTGCTAGTCTTCGGGGAGGGGGGAATGAGCAGTTCTTC. Translation gives CSASLRGGGNEQFF.

The V and J genes are TRBV18 and TRBJ2-5; no firm D call. The CDR3 has 14 amino acids. The V end was cut by 4 bases, the J end by 3 bases, with 12 bases between. CDR1 and CDR2 (germline): KGHSH, LQKENI. CDR3 sequence: CASSLRDTKETQYF. CDR3 in DNA: TGTGCCAGCTCACTAAGAGACACTAAAGAGACCCAGTACTTC.

The V and J genes are TRBV19 and TRBJ1-5; 8 positions match TRBD1. V lost 2 bases and J lost 8; bases outside the gene matches: 5. Germline V gene sequence: CDR1 LNHDA, CDR2 SQIVND (reference sequence). The CDR3 spans 14 residues. This CDR3 is CASSISGGGEPQHF. For the CDR3, the DNA is TGTGCCAGTAGTATATCAGGGGGCGGCGAGCCCCAGCATTTT. The variable domain in full, with the rest retrieved from reference TRBV19 and TRBJ1-5, is DGGITQSPKYLFRKEGQNVTLSCEQNLNHDAMYWYRQDPGQGLRLIYYSQIVNDFQKGDIAEGYSVSREKKESFPLTVTSAQKNPTAFYLCASSISGGGEPQHFGDGTRLSIL.

Points on this clone: Other DNA sequences from this sample encode an identical CDR3 as well. The CDR3 reads CASSLGQNQPQHF. The CDR3, as DNA: TGCGCCAGCAGCTTGGGGCAGAATCAGCCCCAGCATTTT. The chain is built from TRBV5-1 and TRBJ1-5; no clear D. With 0 bases removed from V and 4 bases from J, the gap between germline ends came to 5 bases. The CDR3 has 13 residues. Germline CDR1 is SGHRS and CDR2 is YFSETQ.

V and J are TRBV19 and TRBJ1-3, with TRBD1 identical over 8 bases. CDR1 and CDR2 (germline): LNHDA, SQIVND (reference sequence). This CDR3 is built from 15 residues. V gave up 9 bases and J gave up 0 bases; unmatched junction bases: 7. The CDR3 sequence: CASHRTGNSGNTIYF. CDR3 nucleotide sequence: TGTGCCAGCCATCGGACAGGGAACTCTGGAAACACCATATATTTT. The entire variable domain, with the rest obtained from reference TRBV19 and TRBJ1-3, is as follows: DGGITQSPKYLFRKEGQNVTLSCEQNLNHDAMYWYRQDPGQGLRLIYYSQIVNDFQKGDIAEGYSVSREKKESFPLTVTSAQKNPTAFYLCASHRTGNSGNTIYFGEGSWLTVV.

V gene TRBV5-4 combines with J gene TRBJ1-1; D remains ambiguous. The CDR3 has 14 amino acids. V shed 3 bases and J shed 1 base, with 10 bases lying between them. CDR1 SGHNT and CDR2 YYREEE come from the germline V gene (reference sequence). CDR3 DNA: TGTGCCAGCAGCTCAAGACGGGAGAACACTGAAGCTTTCTTT. It encodes CASSSRRENTEAFF. Looking up the rest from reference TRBV5-4 and TRBJ1-1 gives the full variable domain: ETGVTQSPTHLIKTRGQQVTLRCSSQSGHNTVSWYQQALGQGPQFIFQYYREEENGRGNFPPRFSGLQFPNYSSELNVNALELDDSALYLCASSSRRENTEAFFGQGTRLTVV.

The V gene is TRBV28, the J gene TRBJ1-5, with D unresolved. V was shortened by 6 bases and J by 0 bases, with 15 bases between the two germline ends. The germline gives CDR1 MDHEN, CDR2 SYDVKM. This CDR3 is 16 amino acids long. The CDR3 reads CASSNDGFNSNQPQHF. DNA of the CDR3: TGTGCCAGCAGCAACGACGGGTTCAATAGCAATCAGCCCCAGCATTTT.

V is TRBV24-1 and J is TRBJ2-7; the D gene is possibly TRBD1 (5 bases). Germline V gene data show CDR1 as KGHDR and CDR2 as SFDVKD. The CDR3 consists of 15 residues. Trimming removed 3 bases at V and 0 bases at J, with 11 bases between. CDR3 protein: CATSDPQGNSYEQYF. The CDR3 DNA follows: TGTGCCACCAGTGATCCCCAGGGAAACTCCTACGAGCAGTACTTC.

The V gene is TRBV30, the J gene TRBJ2-2; 8 bases fit TRBD2. With V trimmed by 1 base and J by 7 bases, 11 bases remained unmatched. The CDR3 is made up of 16 amino acids. Germline V lookup: CDR1 GTSNPN, CDR2 SVGIG (reference sequence). For the CDR3, the DNA is TGTGCCTGGAGTGATTGGAGCGGGAGCCCCCACGGGGAGCTGTTTTTT. Its protein is CAWSDWSGSPHGELFF.

This chain joins TRBV2 and TRBJ2-1; D is possibly TRBD1 (6 bases). Germline lookup yields CDR1 SNHLY and CDR2 FYNNEI. V lost 7 bases and J lost 6, with 16 bases in between. CDR3 length equals 14 residues. DNA of the CDR3: TGTGCCAGCACAAGGGGGAGAGGGGGCAATGAGCAGTTCTTC. Amino acid sequence: CASTRGRGGNEQFF.

The genes are TRBV7-9 and TRBJ2-3; 10 nucleotides agree with TRBD1. The CDR3 has 14 residues. CDR1 is SEHNR, CDR2 FQNEAQ, per germline (reference sequence). V was clipped by 6 bases and J by 5 bases; unmatched bases: 5. In DNA, the CDR3 is TGTGCCAGCAGGATAGGGACAGGGGTAGATACGCAGTATTTT. As protein: CASRIGTGVDTQYF.

This chain joins TRBV9 and TRBJ2-7, with 13 bases aligning to TRBD2. The germline V gene encodes CDR1 SGDLS and CDR2 YYNGEE. The CDR3 covers 21 residues. V trimming: 0 bases; J trimming: 12 bases; junction bases outside the gene matches: 27. The CDR3 loop is CASSVDVLGEARLGTSGTSYF. The DNA for the CDR3 is TGTGCCAGCAGCGTAGATGTGTTGGGAGAGGCCAGGCTTGGGACTAGCGGGACGTCGTACTTC.

The chain recombines TRBV28 with TRBJ1-2; 7 bases line up with TRBD1. Germline-derived CDR1 and CDR2 are MDHEN and SYDVKM. The junction had 7 bases not matched to a gene; V was cut back by 1 base and J by 8 bases. The CDR3 runs 14 residues. CDR3 sequence: CASSLLRGLGGYTF. CDR3 bases: TGTGCCAGCAGTTTATTAAGGGGGCTAGGAGGCTACACCTTC.

This rearrangement joins TRBV9 to TRBJ1-1; perhaps TRBD1 as D (5 bases). This CDR3 spans 15 amino acids. In germline, CDR1 is SGDLS, CDR2 YYNGEE. Trimming removed 7 bases from V and 4 bases from J, with 20 bases in between. The CDR3 reads CASSRLFGGTTEAFF. The CDR3 DNA reads as TGTGCCAGCTCTCGCCTATTTGGGGGGACCACTGAAGCTTTCTTT.

The rearrangement uses TRBV7-8 and TRBJ2-1; 10 bases match TRBD1. The J segment lost 5 bases and the V segment lost 5 bases, leaving 3 bases of the junction unmatched. Germline V gives CDR1 SGHVS, CDR2 FQNEAQ. The CDR3 length is 14 residues. CDR3 in amino acids: CASSTGTGDNEQFF. Here the CDR3 DNA reads TGTGCCAGCAGCACCGGGACAGGGGACAATGAGCAGTTCTTC.

This chain connects TRBV5-8 to TRBJ1-1; D may be TRBD1 (6 bases). The germline V gene encodes CDR1 SGHTS and CDR2 YDEGEE. Trimming pared 0 bases from V and 4 bases from J, leaving 7 bases between. The CDR3 is made up of 13 amino acids. As DNA, the CDR3 is TGTGCCAGCAGCTTGGAGGGGGGCACTGAAGCTTTCTTT. Protein: CASSLEGGTEAFF.